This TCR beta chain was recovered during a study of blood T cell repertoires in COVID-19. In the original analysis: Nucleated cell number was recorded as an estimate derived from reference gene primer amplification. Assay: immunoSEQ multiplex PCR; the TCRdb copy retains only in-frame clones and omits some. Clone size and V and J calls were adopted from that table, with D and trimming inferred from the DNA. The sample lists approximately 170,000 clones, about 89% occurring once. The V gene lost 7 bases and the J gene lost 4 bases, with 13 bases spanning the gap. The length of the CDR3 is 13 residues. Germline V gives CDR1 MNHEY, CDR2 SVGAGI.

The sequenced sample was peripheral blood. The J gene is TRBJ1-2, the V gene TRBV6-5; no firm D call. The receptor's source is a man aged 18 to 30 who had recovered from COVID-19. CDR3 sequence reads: CASIPRLSYGYTF. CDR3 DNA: TGTGCCAGCATTCCCAGGCTTAGCTATGGCTACACCTTC.